Given below is one T cell receptor beta chain in context. The junction and the germline gene differ at one end; a read error may be behind it. The library came from three nested PCR rounds adapted from ARM-PCR protocols. From the multiplex PCR reads, TCRdb called clonotypes with MiXCR, one entry per CDR3 protein. This table holds 71,000 or so distinct CDR3 sequences, over 80% found once. Germline V lookup: CDR1 SQVTM, CDR2 ANQGSEA. The CDR3 is 12 amino acids. These data come from a study of tumor and adjacent non-tumor tissue in lung cancer. Study information: There were around eleven adenocarcinoma, a couple of squamous cell carcinoma and 1 small cell lung cancer cases. Samples averaged around 4.2 million productive TCRbeta reads each.

No cell sorting was done before RNA was extracted from the tissue. Donors were chemotherapy-naive, newly diagnosed lung cancer surgical patients in China, August–November 2014. This clonotype was obtained from a woman aged 45-60 years with non-small cell lung cancer. The gene calls are TRBV29-1 and TRBJ2-3; 8 nucleotides agree with TRBD1. Source material: lung tumor tissue. The CDR3 bases are TGCGGCGTTGGACAGGGTGCTGATACGCAGTATTTT. It is translated as CGVGQGADTQYF.